Below are 7 T cell receptor beta chains sequenced from a single sample in a study of blood T cell repertoires in COVID-19. Sequencing used immunoSEQ multiplex PCR; TCRdb keeps in-frame clones, though not all of them. The table records about 260,000 clones, about 85% of them present only once. The sequenced material came from peripheral blood. The receptors derive from a human donor in a cohort sampled during active COVID-19.

V is TRBV19 and J is TRBJ2-2, with a possible D match to TRBD1 (5 bases). The CDR3 contains 14 residues. Trimming pared 5 bases from V and 1 base from J, leaving 8 bases between. The germline V gene encodes CDR1 LNHDA and CDR2 SQIVND (reference sequence). Here the CDR3 DNA reads TGTGCCAGTAGTCTCAGGGAGAACACCGGGGAGCTGTTTTTT. Translated: CASSLRENTGELFF.

This chain links TRBV6-5 with TRBJ1-3; a weak D match, TRBD1 (6 bases). Germline loops: CDR1 MNHEY, CDR2 SVGAGI. V was cut by 6 bases and J by 4 bases, with 13 bases left in between. The CDR3 has 14 amino acids. The CDR3 bases are TGTGCCAGCAGCCTCCGACAGGACGGAAACACCATATATTTT. It encodes CASSLRQDGNTIYF.

The genes are TRBV5-1 and TRBJ2-7; 7 nucleotides match TRBD2. The ends lost 5 bases at V and 6 bases at J; junction bases unmatched: 14. The CDR3 length is 15 residues. Germline V gives CDR1 SGHRS, CDR2 YFSETQ. The CDR3 DNA sequence: TGCGCCAGCAGGGATAGAAAGCGGGATAGCTTCGAGCAGTACTTC. Translation: CASRDRKRDSFEQYF.

The rearrangement uses TRBV28 and TRBJ1-1, with D hard to call. CDR1 is MDHEN and CDR2 is SYDVKM in the germline V gene. V was pared by 7 bases and J by 4 bases, with 7 bases between. The CDR3 extends over 11 amino acids. The CDR3 DNA sequence: TGTGCCAGCACCGGAGGCACTGAAGCTTTCTTT. Amino acid sequence: CASTGGTEAFF.

There are many counts of this clone. This chain links TRBV6-5 with TRBJ2-1; 9 nucleotides align to TRBD2. Trimming took 3 bases from V and 12 from J; bases not matched to a gene: 6. The V gene's germline CDR1 is MNHEY and CDR2 SVGAGI. The CDR3 spans 13 residues. The chain's CDR3 is CASSYERGRAQFF. The DNA of the CDR3 is TGTGCCAGCAGTTATGAGCGCGGGAGGGCGCAGTTCTTC.

DNA of the CDR3: TGTGCCAGTAGTATAGTAGATAGGGGACTAGCTGACAATGAGCAGTTCTTC. This encodes CASSIVDRGLADNEQFF. This chain links TRBV19 with TRBJ2-1; TRBD2 matches at 9 bases. J lost 5 bases, V lost 1 base, and 9 bases had no gene match. Germline V CDR1 and CDR2: LNHDA, SQIVND (reference sequence). This CDR3 comprises 17 residues. The whole variable domain, filled in from reference TRBV19 and TRBJ2-1, reads DGGITQSPKYLFRKEGQNVTLSCEQNLNHDAMYWYRQDPGQGLRLIYYSQIVNDFQKGDIAEGYSVSREKKESFPLTVTSAQKNPTAFYLCASSIVDRGLADNEQFFGPGTRLTVL.

The chain uses TRBV6-6 and TRBJ1-1; D is uncertain. Germline assignment: CDR1 MNHNY and CDR2 SVGAGI (reference sequence). V was cut by 4 bases and J by 3 bases, with 12 bases left in between. This CDR3 region has 14 residues. The CDR3: CASSFSGRYTEAFF. The CDR3 DNA reads as TGTGCCAGCAGTTTTTCGGGGAGGTACACTGAAGCTTTCTTT.